This record looks at one T cell receptor beta chain sequence and its context. Antigen specificity is unknown. The data were taken from a study of OX40 agonist ivuxolimab in advanced cancers. Whole-study findings and limits: Specificity for antigen went undetermined in the expanded peripheral T cells.

With V trimmed by 0 bases and J by 5 bases, 9 bases remained unmatched. Looked up from germline, CDR1 is SGHTA and CDR2 is FQGNSA. The CDR3 contains 16 residues. Profiled with immunoSEQ multiplex PCR; TCRdb holds only in-frame clones, not every one. Of 90,000 to 120,000 clones in the sample, over 75% were seen once. The source of this sequence is an adult with an advanced solid tumor such as melanoma, head and neck, liver or kidney cancer. The specimen comprised CD4+ or CD8+ T cells sorted from blood, sampled in a trial of the OX40 agonist ivuxolimab. J is TRBJ1-2 and V is TRBV7-2; 7 bases line up with TRBD1. CDR3 residues: CASSLAQGQKLYGYTF. As DNA, the CDR3 is TGTGCCAGCAGCTTAGCGCAGGGACAGAAACTATATGGCTACACCTTC.